The rows below give T cell receptor beta chains drawn from one sample of a study of PD-1 blockade in classical Hodgkin lymphoma. Repertoires were generated with immunoSEQ multiplex PCR, while TCRdb's copy carries only in-frame clones and drops some. Of under 8,000 clones listed, approximately 86% were seen once; the top ten hold approximately 42%. The specimen was peripheral blood mononuclear cells (PBMCs), collected before the fourth cycle of nivolumab. The receptors shown here come from a human donor with classical Hodgkin lymphoma. CDR3s include the opening cysteine and the closing phenylalanine or tryptophan. D genes are given only for firm matches. A clone size is listed for some rows: how often the clone was seen (once, few, many), or a class if it is expanded.

>TRBJ1-2|NA|NA|TRBV19
CASSIASSDGSDGYTF
TGTGCCAGTAGTATAGCCTCCTCGGACGGGAGCGATGGCTACACCTTC
>TRBJ1-5|once|TRBD1|TRBV19
CASSTRTGRVNNQPQHF
TGTGCCAGTAGTACGCGGACAGGGCGAGTTAACAATCAGCCCCAGCATTTT
>TRBJ1-2|NA|NA|TRBV7-2
CASSSSAWGDYGYTF
TGTGCCAGCAGCTCCTCGGCCTGGGGGGACTATGGCTACACCTTC
>TRBJ1-5|NA|NA|TRBV5-6
CASSFRSTKQPQHF
TGTGCCAGCAGCTTTCGGAGCACCAAGCAGCCCCAGCATTTT
>TRBJ1-4|few|NA|TRBV20-1
CSATSNEKLFF
TGCAGTGCTACCAGTAATGAAAAACTGTTTTTT
>TRBJ1-6|once|NA|TRBV6-1
CASSEGPQAGSPLHF
TGTGCCAGCAGTGAAGGACCTCAAGCGGGGTCACCCCTCCACTTT
>TRBJ1-5|NA|NA|TRBV6-1
CASSEALSGSSTKHF
TGTGCCAGCAGTGAGGCCCTGTCAGGGTCCTCTACAAAGCATTTT
>TRBJ2-1|NA|NA|TRBV30
CAWRGGPRRNEQFF
TGTGCCTGGAGAGGGGGACCCCGTAGAAATGAGCAGTTCTTC
>TRBJ1-6|NA|NA|TRBV30
CAWGRSPLHF
TGTGCCTGGGGGCGGTCACCCCTCCACTTT
>TRBJ2-5|NA|TRBD2|TRBV5-1
CASSPSGRAPKTQYF
TGCGCCAGCAGCCCGAGCGGGAGGGCCCCGAAGACCCAGTACTTC
>TRBJ1-2|NA|NA|TRBV4-1
CASSLATGLFNYGYTF
TGCGCCAGCAGCTTGGCGACAGGCCTCTTTAACTATGGCTACACCTTC
>TRBJ2-5|NA|TRBD1|TRBV18
CASSPPGQGAQETQYF
TGTGCCAGCTCACCACCGGGACAGGGGGCCCAGGAGACCCAGTACTTC
>TRBJ2-1|NA|NA|TRBV4-1
CASSQDGGRRGRGQFF
TGCGCCAGCAGCCAAGATGGGGGCAGGAGGGGTCGCGGGCAGTTCTTC
>TRBJ1-3|NA|TRBD1|TRBV7-6
CASSGRTGGSGNTIYF
TGTGCCAGCAGCGGAAGGACAGGGGGATCTGGAAACACCATATATTTT